One TCR beta chain is described in this entry. No antigen is known for it. One base away there is no much larger clone; base qualities are not given. These data are taken from a study of patients and donors after allogeneic stem cell transplantation (dated by TCRdb to 2019 to 2021). From the cysteine through the phenylalanine, the CDR3 covers 13 amino acids. Of the read, only the CDR3 DNA is kept; its 39 bases are in frame from base 1. CDR1 and CDR2, looked up from the germline V gene (reference sequence), are GTSNPN and SVGIG. V trim: 8 bases; J trim: 3 bases; unmatched bases: 10. Libraries were prepared through RT-PCR. TCRdb records NextSeq 550 as the sequencer. Through fastp at Q25 and MiXCR, TCRdb rebuilt clones from the public reads, retaining in-frame beta chains. Each entry is one CDR3 protein sequence, shown with its most common DNA and genes. Across this sample there are approximately 160,000 distinct CDR3 sequences, with over 25% seen only once. The ten largest clonotypes hold roughly 3% of the sample.

Sequenced material: blood, either unsorted or a sorted T cell fraction (not recorded which). The receptor was derived from a human donor who was either an allogeneic HSCT recipient or a stem cell or donor lymphocyte infusion donor (not recorded which). It is not recorded whose cells these are; they may come from a transplant donor. The rearrangement joined TRBV30 to TRBJ2-7; 7 central nucleotides agree with TRBD1. The encoded CDR3 is CARTMRQGYEQYF. At the DNA level, the sequence is TGTGCCAGAACCATGAGACAGGGCTACGAGCAGTACTTC.